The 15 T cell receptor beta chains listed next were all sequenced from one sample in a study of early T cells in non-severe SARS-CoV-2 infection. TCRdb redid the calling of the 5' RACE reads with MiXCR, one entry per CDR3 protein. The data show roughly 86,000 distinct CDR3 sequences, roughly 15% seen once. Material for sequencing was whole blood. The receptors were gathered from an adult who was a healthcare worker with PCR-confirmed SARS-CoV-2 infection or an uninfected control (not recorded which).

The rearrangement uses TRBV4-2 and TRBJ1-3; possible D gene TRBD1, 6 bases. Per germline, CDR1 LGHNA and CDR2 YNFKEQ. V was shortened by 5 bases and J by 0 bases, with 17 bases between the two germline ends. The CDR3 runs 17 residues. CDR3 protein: CASSETGRLRSGNTIYF. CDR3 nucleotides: TGTGCCAGCAGCGAAACAGGGAGACTACGCTCTGGAAACACCATATATTTT.

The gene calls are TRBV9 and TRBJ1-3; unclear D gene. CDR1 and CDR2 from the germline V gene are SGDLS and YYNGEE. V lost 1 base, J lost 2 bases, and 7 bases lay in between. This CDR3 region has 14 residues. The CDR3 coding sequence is TGTGCCAGCAGCGTATTGTCAGCTGGAAACACCATATATTTT. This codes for CASSVLSAGNTIYF. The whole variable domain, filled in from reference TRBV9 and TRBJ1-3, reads DSGVTQTPKHLITATGQRVTLRCSPRSGDLSVYWYQQSLDQGLQFLIQYYNGEERAKGNILERFSAQQFPDLHSELNLSSLELGDSALYFCASSVLSAGNTIYFGEGSWLTVV.

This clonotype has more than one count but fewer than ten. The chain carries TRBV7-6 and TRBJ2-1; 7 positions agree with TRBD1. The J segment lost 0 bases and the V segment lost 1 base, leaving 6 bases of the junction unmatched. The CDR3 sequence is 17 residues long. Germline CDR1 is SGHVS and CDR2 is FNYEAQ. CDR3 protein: CASSLGVTGSSYNEQFF. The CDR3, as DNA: TGTGCCAGCAGCTTAGGGGTGACAGGGAGCTCCTACAATGAGCAGTTCTTC. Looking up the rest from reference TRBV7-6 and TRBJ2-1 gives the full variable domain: GAGVSQSPRYKVTKRGQDVALRCDPISGHVSLYWYRQALGQGPEFLTYFNYEAQQDKSGLPNDRFSAERPEGSISTLTIQRTEQRDSAMYRCASSLGVTGSSYNEQFFGPGTRLTVL.

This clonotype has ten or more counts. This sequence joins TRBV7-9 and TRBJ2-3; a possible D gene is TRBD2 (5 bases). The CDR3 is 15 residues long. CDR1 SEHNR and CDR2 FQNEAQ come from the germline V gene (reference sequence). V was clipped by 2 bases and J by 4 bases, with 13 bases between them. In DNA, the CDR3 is TGTGCCAGCAGCTTAAATCCCAGGCGGGCAGATACGCAGTATTTT. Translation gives CASSLNPRRADTQYF.

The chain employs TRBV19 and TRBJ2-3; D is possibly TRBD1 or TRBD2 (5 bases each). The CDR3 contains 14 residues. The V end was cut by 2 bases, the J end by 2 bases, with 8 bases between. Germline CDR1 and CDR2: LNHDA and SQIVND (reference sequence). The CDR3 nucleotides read TGTGCCAGTAGTATAAGGGACCCCACAGATACGCAGTATTTT. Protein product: CASSIRDPTDTQYF. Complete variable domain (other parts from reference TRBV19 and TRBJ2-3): DGGITQSPKYLFRKEGQNVTLSCEQNLNHDAMYWYRQDPGQGLRLIYYSQIVNDFQKGDIAEGYSVSREKKESFPLTVTSAQKNPTAFYLCASSIRDPTDTQYFGPGTRLTVL.

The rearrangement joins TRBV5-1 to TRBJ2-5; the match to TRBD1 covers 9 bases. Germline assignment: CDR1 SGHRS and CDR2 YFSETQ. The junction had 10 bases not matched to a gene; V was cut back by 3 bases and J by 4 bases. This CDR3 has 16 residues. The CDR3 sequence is CASSWTITGGGETQYF. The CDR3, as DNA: TGCGCCAGCAGCTGGACCATTACAGGGGGCGGAGAGACCCAGTACTTC.

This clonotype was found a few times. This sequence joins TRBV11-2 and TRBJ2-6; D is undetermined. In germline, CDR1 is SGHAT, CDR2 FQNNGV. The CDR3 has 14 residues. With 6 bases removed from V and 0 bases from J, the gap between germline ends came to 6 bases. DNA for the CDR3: TGTGCCAGCAGTTCCACCTCTGGGGCCAACGTCCTGACTTTC. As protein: CASSSTSGANVLTF.

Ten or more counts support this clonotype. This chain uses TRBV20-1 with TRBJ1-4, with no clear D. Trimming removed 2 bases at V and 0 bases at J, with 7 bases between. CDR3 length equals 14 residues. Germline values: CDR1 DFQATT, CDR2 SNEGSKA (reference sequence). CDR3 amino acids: CSARTPSTNEKLFF. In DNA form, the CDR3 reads TGCAGTGCTAGAACGCCGTCAACTAATGAAAAACTGTTTTTT.

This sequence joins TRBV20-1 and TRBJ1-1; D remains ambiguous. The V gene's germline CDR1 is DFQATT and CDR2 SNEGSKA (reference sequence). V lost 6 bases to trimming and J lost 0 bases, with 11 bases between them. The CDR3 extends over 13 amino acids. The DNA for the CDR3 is TGCAGTGCCGTAGATGATTTGAACACTGAAGCTTTCTTT. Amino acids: CSAVDDLNTEAFF.

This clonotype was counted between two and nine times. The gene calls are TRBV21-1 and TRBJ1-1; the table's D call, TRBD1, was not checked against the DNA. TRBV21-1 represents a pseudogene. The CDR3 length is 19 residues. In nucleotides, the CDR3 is TGTGCCAGCAGCAAAGCGCTTGTACGGGACCCGGGGATGAACACTGAAGCTTTCTTT. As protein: CASSKALVRDPGMNTEAFF.

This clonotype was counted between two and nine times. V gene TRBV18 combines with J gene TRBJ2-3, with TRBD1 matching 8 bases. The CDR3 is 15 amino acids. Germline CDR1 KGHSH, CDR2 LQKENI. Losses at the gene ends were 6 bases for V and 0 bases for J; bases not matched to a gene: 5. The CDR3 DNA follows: TGTGCCAGCTCGACGACAGGGGCCAGCACAGATACGCAGTATTTT. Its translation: CASSTTGASTDTQYF.

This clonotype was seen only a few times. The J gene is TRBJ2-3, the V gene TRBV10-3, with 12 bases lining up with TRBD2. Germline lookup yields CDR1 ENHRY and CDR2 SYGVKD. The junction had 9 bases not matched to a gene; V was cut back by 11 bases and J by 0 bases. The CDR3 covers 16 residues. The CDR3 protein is CAVASGGAGSTDTQYF. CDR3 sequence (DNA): TGTGCCGTCGCTAGCGGGGGGGCCGGGAGCACAGATACGCAGTATTTT.

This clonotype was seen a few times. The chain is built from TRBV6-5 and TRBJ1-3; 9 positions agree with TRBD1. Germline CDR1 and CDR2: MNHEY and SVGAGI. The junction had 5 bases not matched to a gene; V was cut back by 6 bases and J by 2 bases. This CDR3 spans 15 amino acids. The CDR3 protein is CASRQDRGPGNTIYF. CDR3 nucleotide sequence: TGTGCCAGCAGACAGGACAGGGGCCCTGGAAACACCATATATTTT.

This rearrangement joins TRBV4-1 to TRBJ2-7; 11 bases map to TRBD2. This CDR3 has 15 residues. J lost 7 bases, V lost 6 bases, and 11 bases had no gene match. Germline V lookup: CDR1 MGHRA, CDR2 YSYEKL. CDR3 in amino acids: CASSLNSGGAREQYV. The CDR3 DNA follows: TGCGCCAGCAGTCTAAATAGCGGGGGGGCCCGGGAGCAGTACGTC.

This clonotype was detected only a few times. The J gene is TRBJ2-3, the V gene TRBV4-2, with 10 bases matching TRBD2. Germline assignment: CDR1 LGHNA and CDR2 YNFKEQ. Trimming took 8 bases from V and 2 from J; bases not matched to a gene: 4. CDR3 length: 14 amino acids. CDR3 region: CASGAGGSTDTQYF. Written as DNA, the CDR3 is TGTGCCAGCGGAGCGGGGGGGTCCACAGATACGCAGTATTTT.